A selection of T cell receptor beta chains follows, all from one sample in a study of T-cell memory formation after mild COVID-19. Each CDR3 protein is one row after TCRdb ran MiXCR on the 5' RACE reads. In the table there are a few hundred thousand distinct CDR3 sequences, approximately 29% of which are singletons. The sequenced sample was PBMCs or a T cell subset sorted from them (not recorded which). All receptors come from an adult woman who had mild COVID-19 (a few samples of this study predate the infection). Cell type and time point are not known. Both conserved end residues are part of each CDR3. The D gene is left open where the match is weak. Not every row has a clone size; where given, it reads once, few, many or a size class.

CDR3 | DNA | J | D | V | size
CASSLVSGQPQHF | TGCGCCAGCAGCTTAGTCAGCGGTCAGCCCCAGCATTTT | TRBJ1-5 | . | TRBV5-1 | .
CASSRHRGSGYGYTF | TGTGCCAGCAGTCGTCATCGGGGAAGTGGCTATGGCTACACCTTC | TRBJ1-2 | . | TRBV12-3/TRBV12-4 | .
CASSLTVYGGQETQYF | TGTGCCAGCAGCTTAACGGTATACGGGGGCCAAGAGACCCAGTACTTC | TRBJ2-5 | . | TRBV7-3 | .
CASSLDPGLNEKLFF | TGTGCCAGCAGCTTAGACCCGGGCTTGAATGAAAAACTGTTTTTT | TRBJ1-4 | . | TRBV7-9 | .
CASSAGFEQYF | TGTGCCAGCAGCGCCGGTTTCGAGCAGTACTTC | TRBJ2-7 | . | TRBV7-9 | .
CASSLGAQLSYEQYF | TGTGCCAGCAGCCTTGGGGCCCAACTATCCTACGAGCAGTACTTC | TRBJ2-7 | . | TRBV16 | once
CASSPMVLVTDTQYF | TGTGCCAGCAGCCCGATGGTTCTGGTAACAGATACGCAGTATTTT | TRBJ2-3 | . | TRBV7-9 | .
CASSPRSGVSYNEQFF | TGTGCCAGCTCACCCCGTAGTGGGGTCTCCTACAATGAGCAGTTCTTC | TRBJ2-1 | . | TRBV18 | .
CASSPGTGPSGGEQYF | TGTGCCAGCTCACCAGGGACAGGGCCCAGCGGGGGAGAGCAGTACTTC | TRBJ2-7 | . | TRBV18 | .
CASGFNTRGSYNEQFF | TGTGCTAGTGGTTTCAATACTAGGGGCTCCTACAATGAGCAGTTCTTC | TRBJ2-1 | . | TRBV12-5 | .
CASRNRDGDNEQFF | TGTGCCAGCAGAAACCGGGACGGAGACAATGAGCAGTTCTTC | TRBJ2-1 | . | TRBV5-4 | .
CASSQDRSFQETQYF | TGTGCCAGCAGCCAAGATCGATCCTTCCAAGAGACCCAGTACTTC | TRBJ2-5 | . | TRBV4-2 | few
CASSYSALPNTGELFF | TGTGCCAGCAGTTACTCGGCTCTGCCGAACACCGGGGAGCTGTTTTTT | TRBJ2-2 | . | TRBV6-6 | .
CASTPRRDTEAFF | TGTGCCAGCACCCCGAGGAGGGACACTGAAGCTTTCTTT | TRBJ1-1 | . | TRBV7-2 | few
CASSLEMGENTEAFF | TGCGCCAGCAGCCTAGAAATGGGGGAGAACACTGAAGCTTTCTTT | TRBJ1-1 | . | TRBV5-1 | few
CSARDPASGGYNEQFF | TGCAGTGCTAGAGATCCGGCTAGCGGGGGTTACAATGAGCAGTTCTTC | TRBJ2-1 | TRBD2 | TRBV20-1 | .
CASSQGHDSRYGYTF | TGTGCCAGCAGCCAAGGGCACGACTCTCGCTATGGCTACACCTTC | TRBJ1-2 | . | TRBV14 | .
CASSPGQSAEKLFF | TGTGCCAGCAGCCCCGGACAGTCTGCGGAAAAACTGTTTTTT | TRBJ1-4 | . | TRBV11-2 | few
CASSPGNSYNEQFF | TGTGCCAGCAGCCCCGGCAACTCCTACAATGAGCAGTTCTTC | TRBJ2-1 | . | TRBV7-6 | .
CSATLSYEQYF | TGCAGTGCCACCCTCTCCTACGAGCAGTACTTC | TRBJ2-7 | . | TRBV20-1 | few
CASSLAPRQGARDIQYF | TGCGCCAGCAGCTTGGCCCCTAGACAGGGGGCAAGGGACATTCAGTACTTC | TRBJ2-4 | TRBD1 | TRBV5-1 | .
CAGSVGRGRQETQYF | TGTGCCGGCAGCGTCGGGCGAGGGCGCCAAGAGACCCAGTACTTC | TRBJ2-5 | . | TRBV9 | .
CASSRGHRDSSYEQYF | TGCGCCAGCAGCCGTGGTCACCGGGACAGCTCCTACGAGCAGTACTTC | TRBJ2-7 | TRBD1 | TRBV5-1 | many
CASSYQDRLYEQYF | TGTGCCAGCAGTTACCAGGACAGGTTATACGAGCAGTACTTC | TRBJ2-7 | TRBD1 | TRBV6-5 | .
CASSHRRREEDEQYF | TGTGCCAGCAGCCACCGCAGGCGGGAGGAGGACGAGCAGTACTTC | TRBJ2-7 | TRBD2 | TRBV3-1 | few
CASSPQTALAETQYF | TGTGCCAGCAGCCCACAAACGGCCTTAGCGGAGACCCAGTACTTC | TRBJ2-5 | . | TRBV7-2 | few
CATRGAGEGIQYF | TGTGCCACCAGGGGGGCGGGGGAGGGCATTCAGTACTTC | TRBJ2-4 | . | TRBV24-1 | few
CSARDQMVGANVLTF | TGCAGTGCTAGAGATCAGATGGTAGGGGCCAACGTCCTGACTTTC | TRBJ2-6 | . | TRBV20-1 | few